A single sample gave rise to the 3 T cell receptor beta chains below, sequenced in a study of T-cell memory formation after mild COVID-19. A single record per CDR3 protein comes from TCRdb applying MiXCR to the 5' RACE reads. The repertoire holds around 150,000 distinct CDR3 sequences, with about 14% as singletons. Sequencing used PBMCs or a T cell subset sorted from them (not recorded which). The source of these receptors is an adult woman who had mild COVID-19 (a few samples of this study predate the infection). Cell type and time point are not known.

This clonotype was detected only a few times. The rearrangement joins TRBV2 to TRBJ2-2, with D unclear. The V end was cut by 11 bases, the J end by 0 bases, with 13 bases between. This CDR3 has 14 amino acids. The V gene's germline CDR1 is SNHLY and CDR2 FYNNEI. The CDR3 coding sequence is TGTGCCGCCGAGAAGGGCGCGAACACCGGGGAGCTGTTTTTT. Protein: CAAEKGANTGELFF.

This clonotype was seen only a few times. V gene TRBV12-3 or TRBV12-4 combines with J gene TRBJ2-1, with 11 bases aligning to TRBD2. V shed 6 bases, J shed 1 base, and the junction held 8 bases outside the gene matches. This CDR3 spans 17 amino acids. Written as DNA, the CDR3 is TGTGCCAGCAGCCACGCCATAGCGGGGGGGTCCTACAATGAGCAGTTCTTC. Translating it yields CASSHAIAGGSYNEQFF.

This clonotype was counted many times. The rearrangement links TRBV6-5 to TRBJ2-1, with TRBD2 identical over 8 bases. The CDR3 sequence is 15 residues long. In germline, CDR1 is MNHEY, CDR2 SVGAGI. The V and J ends lost 6 bases and 2 bases, in that order; junction bases with no gene match: 6. CDR3 in DNA: TGTGCCAGCAGCCTAGCGGGTCCTGCCTACAATGAGCAGTTCTTC. Translation gives CASSLAGPAYNEQFF.